This TCR beta chain came from a study of T cell repertoires in cytomegalovirus infection. For the study at large: TCR beta signatures that were public indicated CMV infection and matching HLA type. Broader study findings: CMV-specific TCR beta clonotypes restricted by HLA-C were the ones dominating the ex vivo response. Identification of carriers of CMV plus the relevant HLA was achieved through cumulative public TCR beta family frequency.

V gave up 5 bases and J gave up 0 bases; unmatched junction bases: 8. This CDR3 has 18 residues. Germline CDR1 reads SEHNR; CDR2 reads FQNEAQ (reference sequence). This clonotype showed up many times. What it binds is not known. TCRdb called the reads again in MiXCR, with one record for every CDR3 protein. The sample includes approximately 550,000 distinct CDR3 sequences, 16% seen only once; the top ten take 20% to 30%. The chain combines TRBV7-9 with TRBJ2-2, with 11 bases lining up with TRBD1. This clonotype was sampled from a human donor in good health (CMV status not recorded). Some clones in this sample may be carry-over from other donors' samples. Sequenced input: CD8+ T cells from PBMCs. CDR3 sequence: CASSKGQGDRTNTGELFF. The CDR3 coding sequence is TGTGCCAGCAGCAAGGGACAGGGGGACCGAACGAACACCGGGGAGCTGTTTTTT.